The 27 T cell receptor beta chains below come from one sample, sequenced in a study of cytomegalovirus exposure and HLA in healthy donors listed by TCRdb under 2017. The method was the immunoSEQ multiplex PCR assay. A mixture of 60 forward primers for TCR Vbeta segments and 13 reverse primers for TCR Jbeta segments was used in the multiplex PCR. Not all clones reach the TCRdb copy of this immuneACCESS table, which keeps in-frame sequences only. Checked studies attribute under half of the gap to unresolved V genes and leave the rest unexplained. The sample table gives roughly 200,000 clones. The ten top clones hold more than 0.95% of the sample. Source material: PBMCs. The receptors were gathered from a girl between 2 and 10 years old in good health and CMV-seropositive.

This sequence joins TRBV5-6 and TRBJ1-1; TRBD1 aligns across 7 bases. The CDR3 is 12 amino acids. The J segment lost 10 bases and the V segment lost 2 bases, leaving 5 bases of the junction unmatched. Germline CDR1 is SGHDT and CDR2 is YYEEEE. The CDR3 DNA follows: TGTGCCAGCAGCTTTGGGGACAGACGAGCTTTCTTT. Its translation: CASSFGDRRAFF.

The chain recombines TRBV7-2 with TRBJ2-7, with 12 bases lining up with TRBD2. CDR3 size: 17 residues. V was clipped by 6 bases and J by 4 bases; unmatched bases: 13. In germline, CDR1 is SGHTA, CDR2 FQGNSA. CDR3 DNA sequence: TGTGCCAGCAGTTCGCTAGCGGGAGGGGTACAGGTGTACGAGCAGTACTTC. Amino acid sequence: CASSSLAGGVQVYEQYF.

The rearrangement uses TRBV7-3 and TRBJ2-1; 9 bases agree with TRBD2. This CDR3 is 14 amino acids long. Germline assignment: CDR1 SGHTA and CDR2 FQGTGA. V lost 7 bases, J lost 12 bases, and 13 bases stayed unmatched. The CDR3 nucleotides read TGTGCCAGCAACAAAACCTTAGCGGGAGATGGGCAGTTCTTC. It yields the protein CASNKTLAGDGQFF.

The rearrangement links TRBV19 to TRBJ2-1, with 11 bases that match TRBD2. Trimming removed 3 bases from V and 0 bases from J; junction bases left unmatched: 7. From germline, CDR1 is LNHDA and CDR2 SQIVND (reference sequence). There are 18 residues in the CDR3. This chain's CDR3 is CASSIRGLAASSYNEQFF. The DNA of the CDR3 is TGTGCCAGTAGTATTAGGGGACTAGCGGCTAGCTCCTACAATGAGCAGTTCTTC. The full variable domain, rest sourced from reference TRBV19 and TRBJ2-1, is DGGITQSPKYLFRKEGQNVTLSCEQNLNHDAMYWYRQDPGQGLRLIYYSQIVNDFQKGDIAEGYSVSREKKESFPLTVTSAQKNPTAFYLCASSIRGLAASSYNEQFFGPGTRLTVL.

The genes are TRBV30 and TRBJ2-5; TRBD2 might be the D (5 bases). The V end was cut by 2 bases, the J end by 3 bases, with 10 bases between. From germline, CDR1 is GTSNPN and CDR2 SVGIG (reference sequence). This CDR3 is 13 amino acids long. Here the CDR3 DNA reads TGTGCCTGGAGTCGTAACGGGGAAGAGACCCAGTACTTC. Its translation: CAWSRNGEETQYF.

The chain carries TRBV28 and TRBJ2-7; D not certain. V lost 8 bases and J 3 bases, leaving 17 bases between the germline ends. CDR1 MDHEN and CDR2 SYDVKM come from the germline V gene. This CDR3 is built from 14 residues. CDR3 protein: CASVPGIPNYEQYF. CDR3 in DNA: TGTGCCAGCGTGCCAGGAATCCCGAACTACGAGCAGTACTTC.

The chain joins TRBV7-8 to TRBJ1-4; no firm D call. Germline CDR1 SGHVS, CDR2 FQNEAQ. This CDR3 is 15 amino acids long. The ends were cut back, 2 bases at V and 0 bases at J, with 7 bases in the middle. CDR3 in amino acids: CASSLWRATNEKLFF. CDR3 in DNA: TGTGCCAGCAGCTTATGGCGGGCAACTAATGAAAAACTGTTTTTT.

This chain uses TRBV29-1 with TRBJ2-7; TRBD1 agrees at 9 bases. Germline CDR1 SQVTM, CDR2 ANQGSEA. The trim removed 7 bases at V and 2 bases at J, leaving 15 bases unmatched. The CDR3 runs 16 residues. The CDR3 loop is CSATGGGGQGPYEQYF. CDR3 sequence (DNA): TGCAGCGCCACCGGCGGCGGGGGACAGGGCCCCTACGAGCAGTACTTC.

The chain carries TRBV7-3 and TRBJ1-2, with TRBD1 matching over 9 bases. The CDR3 spans 13 residues. In germline, CDR1 is SGHTA, CDR2 FQGTGA. V gave up 6 bases and J gave up 7 bases; unmatched junction bases: 6. The CDR3 sequence: CASSWDREGGYTF. For the CDR3, the DNA is TGTGCCAGCAGTTGGGACAGGGAGGGTGGCTACACCTTC.

The chain employs TRBV27 and TRBJ1-2; D is possibly TRBD1 (6 bases). V was trimmed by 9 bases and J by 5 bases, leaving 13 bases between them. The CDR3 extends over 12 amino acids. The germline gives CDR1 MNHEY, CDR2 SMNVEV (reference sequence). Written as DNA, the CDR3 is TGTGCCAGTCTTGGGACAAGTTATGGCTACACCTTC. As protein: CASLGTSYGYTF.

CDR3 residues: CASSLVSGSTYEQYF. DNA of the CDR3: TGTGCCAGCAGCTTAGTTAGCGGGAGCACCTACGAGCAGTACTTC. The chain recombines TRBV7-2 with TRBJ2-7, with 9 nucleotides matching TRBD2. Germline values: CDR1 SGHTA, CDR2 FQGNSA. V lost 1 base and J lost 2; bases outside the gene matches: 3. This CDR3 region has 15 residues.

The CDR3 here is CASVPSGTDTQYF. For the CDR3, the DNA is TGTGCCAGCGTACCTAGCGGCACAGATACGCAGTATTTT. V gene TRBV28 combines with J gene TRBJ2-3, with D possibly being TRBD2 (6 bases). This CDR3 is 13 amino acids long. Trimming took 8 bases from V and 1 from J, leaving 10 bases between them. Germline CDR1 and CDR2: MDHEN and SYDVKM.

To note about this clone: The missing conserved phenylalanine or tryptophan at the end of this CDR3 makes a read error likely. The CDR3 region has the DNA TGTGCCAGCAGTTTAGGCGGGAGGGGATACGAGCAGTACCTC. Amino acid sequence: CASSLGGRGYEQYL. This chain joins TRBV27 and TRBJ2-7; 9 bases map to TRBD2. CDR3 size: 14 residues. V lost 2 bases to trimming and J lost 4 bases; unmatched junction nucleotides: 3. The V gene's germline CDR1 is MNHEY and CDR2 SMNVEV (reference sequence).

The chain combines TRBV13 with TRBJ2-2, with 14 bases aligning to TRBD2. The germline V gene encodes CDR1 PRHDT and CDR2 FYEKMQ (reference sequence). Trimming cost V 3 bases and J 3 bases; bases outside gene matches: 24. There are 24 residues in the CDR3. The CDR3 reads CASSLLGEFSPGLAGVGYTGELFF. The CDR3 nucleotides are TGTGCCAGCAGCTTGTTAGGGGAATTCAGCCCGGGACTAGCGGGAGTTGGGTACACCGGGGAGCTGTTTTTT.

This rearrangement joins TRBV27 to TRBJ2-7; TRBD1 matches at 12 bases. Trimming took 0 bases from V and 4 from J; bases not matched to a gene: 4. The CDR3 loop spans 16 amino acids. The germline V gene encodes CDR1 MNHEY and CDR2 SMNVEV (reference sequence). CDR3 amino acids: CASSLSGTGGIYEQYF. The CDR3 DNA follows: TGTGCCAGCAGTTTATCGGGGACAGGGGGCATATACGAGCAGTACTTC.

The V and J genes are TRBV7-8 and TRBJ1-1, with D maybe TRBD1 (5 bases). The germline V and J ends were trimmed by 3 bases and 1 base, with 9 bases remaining between them. This CDR3 spans 14 amino acids. In germline, CDR1 is SGHVS, CDR2 FQNEAQ. The CDR3 region has the DNA TGTGCCAGCAGCTTCTGGGGGGAGAACACTGAAGCTTTCTTT. Its protein product is CASSFWGENTEAFF.

The genes are TRBV6-1 and TRBJ1-4, with 10 nucleotides matching TRBD1. From germline, CDR1 is MNHNS and CDR2 SASEGT. The CDR3 has 14 residues. Unmatched junction bases numbered 3, after V lost 3 bases and J lost 8 bases. CDR3 sequence (DNA): TGTGCCAGCAGTGACGGGACAGGGGACGAAAAACTGTTTTTT. It encodes CASSDGTGDEKLFF.

This chain links TRBV10-3 with TRBJ2-2; 8 positions match TRBD2. Per the germline V gene, CDR1 is ENHRY and CDR2 is SYGVKD. CDR3 size: 16 residues. With 8 bases clipped from V and 4 bases from J, the junction kept 12 bases outside the gene matches. CDR3 coding DNA: TGTGCCATCCTAAAGCTGGGCGGGGGGAGCACCGGGGAGCTGTTTTTT. This sequence encodes CAILKLGGGSTGELFF.

The rearrangement uses TRBV28 and TRBJ1-4; 7 nucleotides agree with TRBD1. The CDR3 has 17 residues. Germline CDR1 MDHEN, CDR2 SYDVKM. The junction had 10 bases not matched to a gene; V was cut back by 6 bases and J by 0 bases. The chain's CDR3 is CASRPGTARPTNEKLFF. Here the CDR3 DNA reads TGTGCCAGCAGGCCTGGGACAGCAAGGCCAACTAATGAAAAACTGTTTTTT.

The rearrangement links TRBV28 to TRBJ2-3; TRBD2 agrees at 9 bases. V lost 2 bases to trimming and J lost 1 base; unmatched junction nucleotides: 19. The CDR3 runs 21 residues. Per the germline V gene, CDR1 is MDHEN and CDR2 is SYDVKM. As DNA, the CDR3 is TGTGCCAGCAGTTTAAAACCCGGACTAGCGCCGTACTGGGGGGGCACAGATACGCAGTATTTT. Translation: CASSLKPGLAPYWGGTDTQYF.

The chain links TRBV4-2 to TRBJ2-2, with D hard to call. This CDR3 spans 17 amino acids. Germline CDR1 and CDR2: LGHNA and YNFKEQ. V was clipped by 0 bases and J by 0 bases, with 11 bases between them. The CDR3 sequence is CASSQDLEGANTGELFF. The CDR3 DNA reads as TGTGCCAGCAGCCAAGACCTCGAAGGAGCGAACACCGGGGAGCTGTTTTTT.

As concerns this clone: At one end the junction does not follow the germline gene, possibly because of a read error. The gene calls are TRBV6-1 and TRBJ1-3, with D perhaps matching TRBD1 (5 bases). CDR1 is MNHNS, CDR2 SASEGT, per germline. This CDR3 spans 16 amino acids. CDR3 DNA sequence: TGTGCCAGCAGTGAAGCGCGGCAAAGCGACAGAAAGCTATTGGGTTTT. The encoded protein is CASSEARQSDRKLLGF.

Note on this clone: The junction departs from germline at one end; a sequencing error may be responsible. The identical CDR3 is also encoded by other nucleotide sequences in the sample. J is TRBJ2-3 and V is TRBV2; 8 nucleotides align to TRBD2. Germline assignment: CDR1 SNHLY and CDR2 FYNNEI. CDR3 length equals 18 residues. The chain's CDR3 is CASKGLAVTRGGTDTQYF. CDR3 coding DNA: TGTGCCAGCAAAGGGCTAGCGGTTACCCGGGGGGGCACGGATACGCAGTATTTT.

This chain uses TRBV6-1 with TRBJ1-5; D might be TRBD1 (5 bases). This CDR3 comprises 16 residues. The ends were cut back, 1 base at V and 4 bases at J, with 14 bases in the middle. Germline loops: CDR1 MNHNS, CDR2 SASEGT. In nucleotides, the CDR3 is TGTGCCAGCAGTGAAGGGACACCAGGAGGGAATCAGCCCCAGCATTTT. Its protein is CASSEGTPGGNQPQHF.

V and J are TRBV5-1 and TRBJ1-2, with 8 positions matching TRBD1. CDR3 length: 15 amino acids. Trimming at V came to 1 base and at J to 4 bases, leaving 6 bases not matched to a gene. Germline loops: CDR1 SGHRS, CDR2 YFSETQ. CDR3 in amino acids: CASSLLADRAYGYTF. The CDR3 DNA follows: TGCGCCAGCAGCTTGTTGGCGGACAGGGCCTATGGCTACACCTTC.

V gene TRBV28 combines with J gene TRBJ1-2; D possibly corresponds to TRBD1 (5 bases). CDR1 is MDHEN, CDR2 SYDVKM, per germline. The CDR3 runs to 15 residues. V dropped 3 bases and J dropped 5 bases, with 16 bases sitting between them. The CDR3 DNA sequence: TGTGCCAGCAGTTTGGGGAGGGGTAGGGAGTATGGCTACACCTTC. This sequence encodes CASSLGRGREYGYTF.

The chain combines TRBV19 with TRBJ2-1; tentative D call: TRBD2 (5 bases). CDR1 and CDR2 (germline): LNHDA, SQIVND (reference sequence). V was clipped by 5 bases and J by 1 base, with 15 bases between them. There are 16 residues in the CDR3. The CDR3 spells CASSQSVSGSYNEQFF. For the CDR3, the DNA is TGTGCCAGTAGTCAGAGCGTTTCGGGGTCCTACAATGAGCAGTTCTTC.